The 28 T cell receptor beta chains below all came from one sample that was sequenced in a study of blood T cell repertoires in COVID-19. The table came from immunoSEQ multiplex PCR; TCRdb's copy has only in-frame clones and leaves some out. The sample has about 150,000 clones; 89% are singletons. Sequenced: peripheral blood. These receptor sequences come from a human donor in a cohort sampled during active COVID-19.

The chain joins TRBV7-3 to TRBJ2-5, with TRBD1 as a possible D gene (6 bases). In germline, CDR1 is SGHTA, CDR2 FQGTGA. Trimming left V 0 bases short and J 2 bases short, with 10 bases between. CDR3 length: 15 amino acids. The CDR3 DNA reads as TGTGCCAGCAGCTTAACTCCGGGACAACAAGAGACCCAGTACTTC. Its protein product is CASSLTPGQQETQYF.

The rearrangement joins TRBV5-1 to TRBJ1-5; the D is unclear. The CDR3 is 13 residues long. The germline V gene encodes CDR1 SGHRS and CDR2 YFSETQ. Trimming pared 4 bases from V and 2 bases from J, leaving 7 bases between. The CDR3 sequence is CASSLNGNQPQHF. CDR3 in DNA: TGCGCCAGCAGCCTTAATGGCAATCAGCCCCAGCATTTT.

This sequence joins TRBV5-1 and TRBJ1-2; D is unresolved. The germline V gene encodes CDR1 SGHRS and CDR2 YFSETQ. The CDR3 runs to 15 residues. V lost 1 base and J lost 4, with 14 bases in between. In DNA form, the CDR3 reads TGCGCCAGCAGCTTGATCTCCGACTCTACCTATGGCTACACCTTC. It codes for CASSLISDSTYGYTF.

CDR3 bases: TGTGCCAGCAGTTACGGGGCAGGGAACACTGAAGCTTTCTTT. Protein product: CASSYGAGNTEAFF. The V call is TRBV6-2 or TRBV6-3, the J call TRBJ1-1; possibly TRBD1 for D (5 bases). V shed 2 bases and J shed 1 base, with 8 bases lying between them. The CDR3 covers 14 residues. Germline CDR1 and CDR2: MNHEY and SVGEGT.

The gene calls are TRBV7-8 and TRBJ2-7, with a weak D call TRBD1 (6 bases). CDR3 length: 11 residues. V was cut by 5 bases and J by 9 bases, with 11 bases left in between. CDR1 and CDR2 from the germline V gene are SGHVS and FQNEAQ. This chain's CDR3 is CASSASGVQYF. The CDR3 DNA sequence: TGTGCCAGCAGCGCTTCAGGGGTGCAGTACTTC.

The rearrangement uses TRBV18 and TRBJ2-1, with 8 positions matching TRBD1. CDR3 length equals 13 residues. The V gene's germline CDR1 is KGHSH and CDR2 LQKENI. V shed 3 bases, J shed 9 bases, and the junction held 4 bases outside the gene matches. CDR3 residues: CASSPQGAGEQFF. CDR3 DNA: TGTGCCAGCTCACCCCAGGGGGCCGGTGAGCAGTTCTTC.

The rearrangement links TRBV5-1 to TRBJ2-3, with TRBD2 as a possible D gene (6 bases). The germline V gene encodes CDR1 SGHRS and CDR2 YFSETQ. V was pared by 4 bases and J by 2 bases, with 11 bases between. The CDR3 is made up of 14 amino acids. CDR3 nucleotide sequence: TGCGCCAGCAGCCCGAGCGGGTACACAGATACGCAGTATTTT. Translation: CASSPSGYTDTQYF. Full variable domain (missing parts from reference TRBV5-1 and TRBJ2-3): KAGVTQTPRYLIKTRGQQVTLSCSPISGHRSVSWYQQTPGQGLQFLFEYFSETQRNKGNFPGRFSGRQFSNSRSEMNVSTLELGDSALYLCASSPSGYTDTQYFGPGTRLTVL.

The chain links TRBV27 to TRBJ1-5; weak D call: TRBD1 (5 bases). The CDR3 consists of 15 residues. The germline CDR1 and CDR2 sequences are MNHEY and SMNVEV (reference sequence). The V and J ends lost 6 bases and 2 bases respectively, with 14 bases between them. CDR3 in amino acids: CASSFDSLRNQPQHF. CDR3 nucleotides: TGTGCCAGCAGCTTCGACAGCCTTCGCAATCAGCCCCAGCATTTT.

This rearrangement joins TRBV18 to TRBJ2-1; TRBD2 agrees at 7 bases. The CDR3 loop spans 15 amino acids. Germline V lookup: CDR1 KGHSH, CDR2 LQKENI. The ends lost 2 bases at V and 4 bases at J; junction bases unmatched: 5. This CDR3 is CASSPSGVAYNEQFF. The CDR3 nucleotides read TGTGCCAGCTCACCAAGCGGGGTAGCTTACAATGAGCAGTTCTTC.

This sequence joins TRBV28 and TRBJ2-5; the match to TRBD1 covers 7 bases. There are 15 residues in the CDR3. Germline CDR1 reads MDHEN; CDR2 reads SYDVKM. Germline trimming cut 2 bases from V and 5 bases from J; bases unmatched to any gene: 8. The CDR3 protein is CASSLGTGVSETQYF. CDR3 sequence (DNA): TGTGCCAGCAGTTTAGGTACAGGGGTGTCGGAGACCCAGTACTTC.

The V gene is TRBV5-1, the J gene TRBJ2-7; D might be TRBD1 (6 bases). CDR3 length equals 14 residues. Germline-derived CDR1 and CDR2 are SGHRS and YFSETQ. The germline V and J ends were trimmed by 2 bases and 5 bases, with 14 bases remaining between them. CDR3 nucleotide sequence: TGCGCCAGCAGCTTCTTCAGGGGAAATAACGAGCAGTACTTC. This codes for CASSFFRGNNEQYF.

This rearrangement joins TRBV30 to TRBJ1-3; unclear D gene. There are 13 residues in the CDR3. Per germline, CDR1 GTSNPN and CDR2 SVGIG (reference sequence). V lost 0 bases and J 2 bases, leaving 5 bases between the germline ends. The chain's CDR3 is CAWSVTAGNTIYF. The CDR3 region has the DNA TGTGCCTGGAGTGTCACTGCTGGAAACACCATATATTTT.

This chain links TRBV5-1 with TRBJ2-1; 7 bases are shared with TRBD1. Germline lookup yields CDR1 SGHRS and CDR2 YFSETQ. The V segment lost 0 bases and the J segment 5 bases; nucleotides outside the gene matches: 5. The CDR3 totals 15 residues. For the CDR3, the DNA is TGCGCCAGCAGCTTGGCGCCGCAGGGGGACAATGAGCAGTTCTTC. This gives the protein CASSLAPQGDNEQFF.

The count of this clone is one. The genes are TRBV11-3 and TRBJ2-7; 9 bases agree with TRBD1. Germline lookup yields CDR1 SGHNT and CDR2 YENEEA. With 5 bases clipped from V and 7 bases from J, the junction kept 6 bases outside the gene matches. The CDR3 loop spans 13 amino acids. CDR3 DNA: TGTGCCAGCAGCCGGACAGGGGTGGGAGAGCAGTACTTC. It yields the protein CASSRTGVGEQYF. The whole variable domain, remainder taken from reference TRBV11-3 and TRBJ2-7, is EAGVVQSPRYKIIEKKQPVAFWCNPISGHNTLYWYLQNLGQGPELLIRYENEEAVDDSQLPKDRFSAERLKGVDSTLKIQPAELGDSAVYLCASSRTGVGEQYFGPGTRLTVT.

The rearrangement links TRBV13 to TRBJ1-2; D is perhaps TRBD1 (5 bases). This CDR3 spans 16 amino acids. Germline V gene sequence: CDR1 PRHDT, CDR2 FYEKMQ (reference sequence). The V end lost 4 bases, the J end lost 5 bases, and 20 bases lay between the germline ends. The CDR3 loop is CASSSRGSAGTYGYTF. CDR3 coding DNA: TGTGCCAGCAGCTCGAGAGGGTCGGCGGGGACTTATGGCTACACCTTC.

This clone was seen more than once but under ten times. This chain uses TRBV7-3 with TRBJ1-5; possibly TRBD1 for D (6 bases). The V gene's germline CDR1 is SGHTA and CDR2 FQGTGA. There are 13 residues in the CDR3. CDR3 in DNA: TGTGTCCAGGGGTTGCTCGGCAATCAGCCCCAGCATTTT. Residues: CVQGLLGNQPQHF. Supplemented by reference TRBV7-3 and TRBJ1-5, the full variable domain reads GAGVSQTPSNKVTEKGKYVELRCDPISGHTALYWYRQSLGQGPEFLIYFQGTGAADDSGLPNDRFFAVRPEGSVSTLKIQRTERGDSAVYLCVQGLLGNQPQHFGDGTRLSIL.

The chain joins TRBV5-6 to TRBJ1-4; D is unresolved. The CDR3 covers 14 residues. In germline, CDR1 is SGHDT, CDR2 YYEEEE. The ends were cut back, 0 bases at V and 7 bases at J, with 10 bases in the middle. CDR3 DNA sequence: TGTGCCAGCAGCTTGGGGCCCCAGGTTGAAAAACTGTTTTTT. It translates to CASSLGPQVEKLFF.

The chain recombines TRBV25-1 with TRBJ1-2; TRBD1 matches at 7 bases. The CDR3 spans 14 residues. V dropped 7 bases and J dropped 0; count of bases not matched to a gene: 5. Germline CDR1 and CDR2: MGHDK and SYGVNS. CDR3 loop: CASKRQGTNYGYTF. CDR3 coding DNA: TGTGCCAGCAAGCGACAGGGTACTAACTATGGCTACACCTTC.

The chain has TRBV3-1 (or the pseudogene TRBV3-2) and TRBJ1-5; TRBD1 agrees at 12 bases. This CDR3 spans 19 amino acids. The germline CDR1 and CDR2 sequences are LGHDT and YNNKEL (reference sequence). Trimming took 2 bases from V and 0 from J; bases not matched to a gene: 8. DNA of the CDR3: TGTGCCAGCAGCCAAAGTATCCGGGACAGGGGGCATAGCAATCAGCCCCAGCATTTT. Its translation is CASSQSIRDRGHSNQPQHF.

To note about this clone: The germline gene is not matched at one end of the junction; a read error may be the cause. The chain carries TRBV5-1 and TRBJ2-3; 9 bases align to TRBD2. Germline CDR1 reads SGHRS; CDR2 reads YFSETQ. CDR3 length: 14 residues. The CDR3: CARSGGGASDTQYF. Written as DNA, the CDR3 is TGCGCCCGCAGCGGCGGGGGGGCGTCAGATACGCAGTATTTT.

The CDR3 spells CAISPADPNEQFF. The DNA for the CDR3 is TGTGCCATCAGCCCAGCGGACCCGAATGAGCAGTTCTTC. This rearrangement joins TRBV10-3 to TRBJ2-1, with D perhaps matching TRBD2 (5 bases). The V end lost 6 bases, the J end lost 7 bases, and 13 bases lay between the germline ends. Per germline, CDR1 ENHRY and CDR2 SYGVKD. The CDR3 spans 13 residues.

The gene calls are TRBV5-1 and TRBJ2-1; D unclear. The CDR3 consists of 14 residues. The germline V gene encodes CDR1 SGHRS and CDR2 YFSETQ. Trimming removed 2 bases from V and 2 bases from J, with 8 bases in between. CDR3 nucleotide sequence: TGCGCCAGCAGCTTAGTCGGAGCCTACAATGAGCAGTTCTTC. It yields the protein CASSLVGAYNEQFF. The full variable domain, in which reference TRBV5-1 and TRBJ2-1 provide the parts outside the CDR3, is KAGVTQTPRYLIKTRGQQVTLSCSPISGHRSVSWYQQTPGQGLQFLFEYFSETQRNKGNFPGRFSGRQFSNSRSEMNVSTLELGDSALYLCASSLVGAYNEQFFGPGTRLTVL.

The CDR3 is CASRGRTGRYTGELFF. For the CDR3, the DNA is TGTGCCAGCAGGGGCCGGACAGGACGATACACCGGGGAGCTGTTTTTT. V is TRBV7-8 and J is TRBJ2-2, with 7 bases aligning to TRBD1. With V trimmed by 6 bases and J by 3 bases, 10 bases remained unmatched. Germline assignment: CDR1 SGHVS and CDR2 FQNEAQ. The CDR3 is 16 residues long.

The chain employs TRBV7-3 and TRBJ2-3; tentatively, D is TRBD2 (6 bases). The germline V and J ends were trimmed by 4 bases and 2 bases, with 13 bases remaining between them. Germline CDR1 reads SGHTA; CDR2 reads FQGTGA. The CDR3 totals 15 residues. The CDR3 region is CASSSVGGLTDTQYF. CDR3 sequence (DNA): TGTGCCAGCAGCTCAGTTGGGGGACTCACAGATACGCAGTATTTT.

The rearrangement links TRBV12-3 or TRBV12-4 to TRBJ1-1; possible D gene TRBD1, 5 bases. Trimming took off 6 bases at V and 3 bases at J, with 8 bases between the two ends. This CDR3 spans 12 amino acids. The CDR3 loop reads CASSDSYTEAFF. DNA for the CDR3: TGTGCCAGCAGCGACAGTTACACTGAAGCTTTCTTT.

A word on this clone: At the DNA level, this CDR3 is encoded by other sequences in the same sample as well. The chain combines TRBV5-1 with TRBJ2-3; TRBD1 might be the D (5 bases). V lost 0 bases to trimming and J lost 0 bases, with 5 bases between them. In germline, CDR1 is SGHRS, CDR2 YFSETQ. The CDR3 covers 14 residues. For the CDR3, the DNA is TGCGCCAGCAGCTTGGGACAGAGCACAGATACGCAGTATTTT. Protein: CASSLGQSTDTQYF. Combining the CDR3 with reference TRBV5-1 and TRBJ2-3 gives the whole variable domain KAGVTQTPRYLIKTRGQQVTLSCSPISGHRSVSWYQQTPGQGLQFLFEYFSETQRNKGNFPGRFSGRQFSNSRSEMNVSTLELGDSALYLCASSLGQSTDTQYFGPGTRLTVL.

V gene TRBV6-2 or TRBV6-3 combines with J gene TRBJ1-5; D remains unclear. V was shortened by 2 bases and J by 0 bases, with 8 bases between the two germline ends. Germline CDR1 MNHEY, CDR2 SVGEGT. CDR3 size: 15 residues. DNA of the CDR3: TGTGCCAGCAGTTACGAACAGCATAGCAATCAGCCCCAGCATTTT. Amino acid sequence: CASSYEQHSNQPQHF.

A few counts support this clone. The chain joins TRBV9 to TRBJ2-1, with D unclear. Germline loops: CDR1 SGDLS, CDR2 YYNGEE. V was clipped by 3 bases and J by 4 bases, with 8 bases between them. The CDR3 has 13 amino acids. The DNA of the CDR3 is TGTGCCAGCAGCGACGCGCCGTACAATGAGCAGTTCTTC. Encoded protein: CASSDAPYNEQFF. Combining the CDR3 with reference TRBV9 and TRBJ2-1 gives the whole variable domain DSGVTQTPKHLITATGQRVTLRCSPRSGDLSVYWYQQSLDQGLQFLIQYYNGEERAKGNILERFSAQQFPDLHSELNLSSLELGDSALYFCASSDAPYNEQFFGPGTRLTVL.